This T cell receptor (beta chain) was documented in a study of blood T cell repertoires in COVID-19. Study-level information: COVID-19 samples, acute and convalescent, were from the United States, Italy and Spain. Sample material is recorded as cDNA or gDNA derived from T cells, B-cell-depleted T cells, or PBMCs.

The CDR3 has 16 residues. V dropped 3 bases and J dropped 1; count of bases not matched to a gene: 6. Germline CDR1 and CDR2: SNHLY and FYNNEI. Original analysis: Estimation of nucleated cell counts was performed using reference gene primer amplification. The repertoire was sequenced with immunoSEQ multiplex PCR; TCRdb's copy has only in-frame clones and lacks some. The V and J calls and clone size come from that table; D and trimming were worked out from the DNA. The sample holds some 230,000 clones, around 82% seen once. This TCR was sampled from a woman in her twenties or thirties who had recovered from COVID-19. The sample comprised peripheral blood. The chain employs TRBV2 and TRBJ1-5; 7 nucleotides match TRBD1. CDR3 region: CASSDLGQDSNQPQHF. CDR3 sequence (DNA): TGTGCCAGCAGTGACCTAGGACAGGACAGCAATCAGCCCCAGCATTTT.